What follows is one T cell receptor beta chain and its context. In its sample, this clonotype was seen many times. This clone's antigen is unknown. No base quality information exists; no much larger clone differs at one position. These data belong to a study of T cells after yellow fever vaccination (dated by TCRdb to the late 2010s). Background on the whole study: Libraries from fractions with low cell numbers were prepared with the SMART-Seq v4 Ultra Low Input RNA kit. Two healthy male donors, one aged 18 to 29 and one aged 30 to 40 years, were included in the cohort. Bulk TCR alpha and beta repertoires were sequenced longitudinally to track T-cell clones before and after primary and booster YFV17D yellow fever vaccination. Blood was collected at multiple timepoints before and after primary and secondary immunization, and bulk PBMC replicates and cell subsets were isolated. What the research found in general, with its limitations: The secondary T-cell response was found to be weaker but faster than the primary response, with a peak reached on day 5 rather than on day 15. Computational filtering was needed because FACS-sorted repertoires could contain abundant contaminating clonotypes from the bulk population. A small fraction of clonotypes appeared in both the CD4 and CD8 compartments, likely as a result of convergent recombination. The study included only two donors, which limits how far the findings can be generalized. After the booster, most clones that had expanded after primary vaccination were detected again (roughly 95% of CD4 and around nine tenths of CD8), suggesting broad maintenance of memory.

The treatment or condition label on this specimen signifies: live attenuated yellow fever vaccine strain. PBMCs were isolated from peripheral blood using a standard Ficoll-Paque protocol. CD4 and CD8 T-cell fractions were isolated with Dynabeads CD4 and CD8 positive selection kits. RNA was extracted with TriZol from bulk PBMCs, CD4 and CD8 fractions, and dextramer-positive and dextramer-negative fractions. TCR cDNA was synthesized by 5'RACE template switching, through which a universal primer site and unique molecular identifiers were introduced. Priming for cDNA synthesis came from both the TCR alpha and TCR beta constant segments. Library amplification used two PCR steps, and the second PCR step added sample barcodes and sequencing adapters. Sequencing of libraries was performed on Illumina HiSeq 2500 (2x100 bp) or NovaSeq (2x150 bp). The authors' analysis ran thus. Reads were demultiplexed and collapsed into UMI consensus sequences with MIGEC, and V(D)J alignment was performed with MiXCR. Vaccine-responding clonotypes were defined with edgeR using replicate PBMC samples, requiring FDR below 0.01 and a log2 fold change above 5 up to day 15. CD4 or CD8 identity was assigned to each bulk clonotype according to whether the clonotype was present at higher abundance in the sequenced CD4 repertoire or the sequenced CD8 repertoire. TCRdb applied fastp at Q25 and MiXCR to the public reads, then kept only in-frame beta chains. CDR3 protein sequences are deduplicated, and each keeps its most common genes and DNA. The V and J calls and clone size are TCRdb's, not the authors'. This sample gives about 69,000 distinct CDR3 sequences in total; under 6.5% of them show up just once. Roughly 2.3% of the sample lies in the top ten.

Taken from the germline V gene, the CDR1 and CDR2 loops are MNHEY and SVGAGI. V is clipped by 9 bases and J by 5 bases, and the sequence between their germline boundaries is 14 bases long. The CDR3, cysteine through phenylalanine, is 13 amino acids long. CDR3 DNA is the only sequence kept; it has 39 bases, read in frame from the first base. This receptor was identified in a young man who received the YFV17D yellow fever vaccine. The sample here was CD4+ T cells sorted from PBMCs, taken roughly 14 days after the first yellow fever vaccination. In this chain, TRBV6-5 is recombined with TRBJ1-5; the D gene is unclear. The CDR3 corresponds to CASSASAYQPQHF. The DNA sequence is given as TGTGCCAGTTCCGCGAGTGCCTATCAGCCCCAGCATTTT.